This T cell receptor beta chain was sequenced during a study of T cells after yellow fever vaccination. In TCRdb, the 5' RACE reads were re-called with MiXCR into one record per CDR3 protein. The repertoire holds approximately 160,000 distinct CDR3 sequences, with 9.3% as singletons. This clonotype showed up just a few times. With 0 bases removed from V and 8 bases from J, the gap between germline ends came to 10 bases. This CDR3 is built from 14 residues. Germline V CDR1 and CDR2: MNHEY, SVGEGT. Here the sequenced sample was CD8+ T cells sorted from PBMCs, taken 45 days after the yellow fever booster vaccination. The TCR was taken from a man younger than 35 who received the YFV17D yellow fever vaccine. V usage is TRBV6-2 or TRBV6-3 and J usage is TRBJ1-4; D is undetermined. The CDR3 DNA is TGTGCCAGCAGTTACTCCGGGATCGGCGAAAAACTGTTTTTT. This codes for CASSYSGIGEKLFF.